This T cell receptor beta chain originates from a study of T cell responses to AZD1222 COVID-19 vaccine. Turning to the study itself: Pooling covered second doses at about 4 or about 12 weeks. General study findings and limits: After the peak T cell response, and only then, were repertoires sampled. White British ancestry dominated among donors, who included more females, and clonal diversity was possibly underestimated.

The CDR3 has 15 amino acids. Germline V gene lookup returns CDR1 MRHNA and CDR2 SNTAGT. Trimming removed 3 bases from V and 8 bases from J; junction bases left unmatched: 6. Generated by immunoSEQ multiplex PCR, the TCRdb table keeps only in-frame clones and is missing some. The repertoire includes roughly 100,000 clones, about 93% of them detected once, and 4% to 5.5% sits in the top ten. This clone was recorded a few times. Its matching antigen is unknown. This TCR derives from an adult in good health. This chain uses TRBV6-4 with TRBJ2-1; TRBD2 matches at 11 bases. Source: peripheral blood, taken on day 0 of AZD1222 vaccination. The CDR3 protein is CASSDTSGSSHEQFF. DNA of the CDR3: TGTGCCAGCAGTGATACTAGCGGGAGTTCGCATGAGCAGTTCTTC.